This T cell receptor (beta chain) is from a study of immune cell composition in non-small cell lung cancer (dated by TCRdb to 2017 to 2019). Regarding the study in general: Histologic subtype, mainly lung adenocarcinoma or squamous cell carcinoma, was assigned on the basis of H&E together with p63, CK5, Napsin A and TTF-1 immunohistochemistry. TCR-beta sequencing from Adaptive Biotechnologies was done on approximately 32 paired sets of NSCLC tumour and non-adjacent lung specimens and on some 27 tumour-only specimens. For supplementary cohort #1, made up of around eleven lung adenocarcinoma cases, paired tumour/lung TCR-beta sequencing was done and TIL populations were generated so that tumour reactivity could be assessed. Several tumour specimens with TCR-beta data were of rare histological subtypes and were excluded from the subtype comparisons.

A two-step multiplex PCR amplified TCR-beta CDR3 regions from genomic DNA, and the second step of the PCR added Illumina-compatible adaptors. TCR-beta immunosequencing was carried out on an Illumina platform through the commercial immunoSEQ service. Concerning the study's data processing: Repertoires were summarised as Top 10 Clones, the percentage of T-cell templates from the ten most frequent sequences, and productive clonality. Productive clonality ranged from 0 to 1, with 1 indicating a monoclonal population. Using log10 scatter plots, tumour-associated clones were identified as sequences that made up at least 0.1% of tumour T-cell templates yet were absent from the matched non-adjacent lung. Two-group comparisons used Student's t-tests, stages used ANOVA, and relationships used linear regression, analysed in GraphPad Prism7 and R. The immuneACCESS repertoire file appears here via TCRdb, limited to in-frame rearrangements. These files lack a portion of the clones; in checked studies, under half of the deficit traces to unresolved V genes, and the cause of the others is not known. V, J and clone size were drawn from that table, and D and trimming were deduced from the DNA. For this sample there are 13,000 to 15,000 clones; roughly 68% appear just once. The top ten clones comprise roughly an eighth of the sample.

CDR1 and CDR2, per the germline V gene, are SGHRS and YFSETQ. The CDR3 runs 14 residues from the cysteine to the phenylalanine. Solely the CDR3 DNA is kept, with 42 bases framed from the first base. Trimming removed 5 bases from V and 2 bases from J; the gene matches leave 6 bases unexplained. This clone has just a few counts. Its target antigen remains unknown. Base qualities were left out, and no much larger clone turns up one base away. Frozen aliquots of unsorted single-cell suspensions were used for genomic DNA extraction with the QIAamp DNA kit. The tumour samples consisted of surgically resected non-small cell lung cancer tissue. Tissues arrived within 2 hours after resection and were immediately processed into single-cell suspensions. Tissue was mechanically dissociated and enzymatically digested with DNase I, collagenase I and hyaluronidase for roughly 30 minutes at 37 °C, then filtered and RBC-lysed.

Results and caveats for the whole study, not just this receptor: In roughly 11 adenocarcinoma cases, a strong correlation was found between maximal tumour-associated clone frequency and TIL tumour reactivity, whereas no such correlation was found between overall clonality and TIL tumour reactivity. No significant correlation was found between tumour TCR-beta clonality and smoking pack-years. The reactivity cohort included only around eleven cases, and whether tumour-reactive clones share sequences with the dominant in vivo tumour-associated clones was not shown. Significantly higher Top 10 clone scores and productive clonality were observed in lung squamous cell carcinoma than in lung adenocarcinoma tumours. Nearly half of NSCLC cases had tumour-associated clones >0.5%, with around four fifths of squamous carcinomas showing such clones compared with more than 25% of adenocarcinomas.

The TCR comes from a human donor with non-small cell lung cancer. The chain joins TRBV5-1 to TRBJ2-5; TRBD2 lines up with 7 middle nucleotides. The sample was lung tumor tissue. The bases read TGCGCCAGCAGTCCGGGGGGTCCGCAAGAGACCCAGTACTTC. Protein translation: CASSPGGPQETQYF.